This record covers a single TCR beta chain. Its antigen is unidentified. The V end lost 0 bases, the J end lost 12 bases, and 15 bases lay between the germline ends. The CDR3 consists of 14 residues. Germline CDR1 SGHVS, CDR2 FQNEAQ. This sample was included in a study of T cell responses to AZD1222 COVID-19 vaccine. Profiling relied on immunoSEQ multiplex PCR, and the TCRdb table lists in-frame clones only, not all of them. Among more than 50,000 clones listed, around 90% were seen once. General study points: Repertoire sampling happened only post peak T cell response. Regions 160-218 and 743-854 dominated among vaccine-associated CD4 TCRs spanning spike. Compared with day 0, the breadth and depth of the Spike-specific TCR repertoire rose significantly after two doses of AZD1222.

Specimen: peripheral blood, collected on day 0 of AZD1222 vaccination. The origin of this receptor is an adult in good health. The V and J genes are TRBV7-8 and TRBJ2-1; perhaps TRBD2 as D (6 bases). The CDR3 sequence: CASSLARGGERQFF. The CDR3 nucleotides are TGTGCCAGCAGCTTAGCCCGCGGCGGGGAAAGGCAGTTCTTC.